Below, 15 T cell receptor beta chains from the same sample are listed, as sequenced in a study of T cell repertoires in cytomegalovirus infection. TCRdb redid the calling of the reads with MiXCR, one entry per CDR3 protein. Counted here are approximately 750,000 distinct CDR3 sequences, approximately 40% occurring once; the ten biggest clones make up under 3%. The sequenced material came from PBMCs. These receptor sequences come from a human donor in good health (CMV status not recorded). Some clones in this sample may be carry-over from other donors' samples.

The chain uses TRBV29-1 and TRBJ1-4; D gene uncertain. Per germline, CDR1 SQVTM and CDR2 ANQGSEA. The V end lost 6 bases, the J end lost 0 bases, and 8 bases lay between the germline ends. This CDR3 comprises 13 residues. The CDR3 is CSVQIATNEKLFF. The CDR3 nucleotides are TGCAGCGTCCAAATTGCAACTAATGAAAAACTGTTTTTT.

The rearrangement links TRBV6-1 to TRBJ2-2; possibly TRBD1 or TRBD2 for D (5 bases each). The CDR3 is 15 amino acids. From germline, CDR1 is MNHNS and CDR2 SASEGT. V gave up 5 bases and J gave up 2 bases, with 12 bases separating them. The CDR3 DNA is TGTGCCAGCAGTAGGGACCTAACTAACACCGGGGAGCTGTTTTTT. Residues: CASSRDLTNTGELFF.

This clonotype was seen a handful of times. The chain uses TRBV6-2 or TRBV6-3 and TRBJ2-2, with 7 bases lining up with TRBD1. The CDR3 has 16 residues. The trim removed 6 bases at V and 2 bases at J, leaving 9 bases unmatched. The V gene's germline CDR1 is MNHEY and CDR2 SVGEGT. Written as DNA, the CDR3 is TGTGCCAGCAGGAAATACGGGACAGTCAACACCGGGGAGCTGTTTTTT. Protein sequence: CASRKYGTVNTGELFF.

This clonotype was counted only a few times. For the CDR3, the DNA is TGTGCCAGCAGCCTAGGACTATACACCGGGGAGCTGTTTTTT. Translated: CASSLGLYTGELFF. The chain carries TRBV11-2 and TRBJ2-2; D might be TRBD2 (6 bases). V lost 5 bases and J lost 3, with 10 bases in between. The germline CDR1 and CDR2 sequences are SGHAT and FQNNGV. The CDR3 loop spans 14 amino acids.

This clonotype has just a few counts. This chain links TRBV28 with TRBJ1-1, with D possibly matching TRBD1 (5 bases). The CDR3 has 14 amino acids. Between the trimmed V and J ends, which lost 8 bases and 4 bases, there was a span of 17 bases. Germline CDR1 and CDR2: MDHEN and SYDVKM. The CDR3 DNA reads TGTGCCAGCGGTAGAGTTACGGGGGTCACTGAAGCTTTCTTT. It translates to CASGRVTGVTEAFF.

This clonotype turned up a few times. This rearrangement joins TRBV25-1 to TRBJ1-1; no clear D gene. This CDR3 is 13 amino acids long. V lost 8 bases, J lost 1 base, and 11 bases lay in between. The germline V gene has CDR1 MGHDK and CDR2 SYGVNS. CDR3 protein: CASSWNKNTEAFF. CDR3 coding DNA: TGTGCCAGCTCGTGGAACAAGAACACTGAAGCTTTCTTT. Drawing the rest from reference TRBV25-1 and TRBJ1-1, the complete variable domain is EADIYQTPRYLVIGTGKKITLECSQTMGHDKMYWYQQDPGMELHLIHYSYGVNSTEKGDLSSESTVSRIRTEHFPLTLESARPSHTSQYLCASSWNKNTEAFFGQGTRLTVV.

This clonotype appeared a few times. V gene TRBV12-3 or TRBV12-4 combines with J gene TRBJ1-1; no clear D gene. Trimming removed 6 bases from V and 1 base from J, with 21 bases in between. CDR3 size: 17 residues. In DNA, the CDR3 is TGTGCCAGCAGCCTGTTTCCTCGGCTGGCACGGAACACTGAAGCTTTCTTT. Protein product: CASSLFPRLARNTEAFF.

V usage is TRBV19 and J usage is TRBJ2-2; 9 bases agree with TRBD1. V lost 5 bases to trimming and J lost 2 bases; unmatched junction nucleotides: 12. Germline V gene sequence: CDR1 LNHDA, CDR2 SQIVND (reference sequence). The CDR3 has 18 residues. In nucleotides, the CDR3 is TGTGCCAGTAGTGCGAACGGGGGGACAGGGATAAACACCGGGGAGCTGTTTTTT. Protein product: CASSANGGTGINTGELFF.

The V and J genes are TRBV13 and TRBJ2-1, with a tentative D call TRBD1 (6 bases). The ends were cut back, 5 bases at V and 8 bases at J, with 10 bases in the middle. The CDR3 covers 12 residues. CDR1 PRHDT and CDR2 FYEKMQ come from the germline V gene (reference sequence). DNA of the CDR3: TGTGCCAGCAGCGGATACAGGGATGAGCAGTTCTTC. Translated: CASSGYRDEQFF.

This clonotype was observed a few times. This sequence joins TRBV7-8 and TRBJ1-3; D is uncertain. The CDR3 runs to 15 residues. Per germline, CDR1 SGHVS and CDR2 FQNEAQ. The V gene lost 5 bases and the J gene lost 3 bases, with 14 bases spanning the gap. In DNA form, the CDR3 reads TGTGCCAGCAGCCCAATTATTAGCGTTGGAAACACCATATATTTT. Amino acid sequence: CASSPIISVGNTIYF.

This clonotype was recorded a few times. The chain links TRBV7-2 to TRBJ1-1, with D unresolved. V was pared by 1 base and J by 4 bases, with 7 bases between. This CDR3 has 13 amino acids. The germline V gene encodes CDR1 SGHTA and CDR2 FQGNSA. The CDR3 sequence: CASSLVSSTEAFF. In DNA form, the CDR3 reads TGTGCCAGCAGCTTAGTGTCTTCCACTGAAGCTTTCTTT.

This clonotype was seen a handful of times. The CDR3 is CASSELGATDTQYF. In DNA, the CDR3 is TGTGCCAGCAGTGAATTGGGGGCAACAGATACGCAGTATTTT. The chain links TRBV6-1 to TRBJ2-3; TRBD1 might be the D (6 bases). The CDR3 consists of 14 residues. CDR1 and CDR2 from the germline V gene are MNHNS and SASEGT. Trimming stripped 2 bases from V and 3 bases from J, with 9 bases between.

This clonotype has only a few counts. The V and J genes are TRBV28 and TRBJ1-3; no firm D call. This CDR3 is 15 amino acids long. Germline V CDR1 and CDR2: MDHEN, SYDVKM. The germline V and J ends were trimmed by 5 bases and 0 bases, with 11 bases remaining between them. The CDR3 DNA follows: TGTGCCAGCAGTGCCCACGGGGACTCTGGAAACACCATATATTTT. Its protein product is CASSAHGDSGNTIYF.

This clonotype was detected only a few times. CDR3 residues: CASSFGGGAGGRGDTQYF. DNA of the CDR3: TGTGCCAGCAGTTTTGGTGGGGGGGCAGGTGGACGAGGGGATACGCAGTATTTT. This chain links TRBV27 with TRBJ2-3; D may be TRBD2 (7 bases). The CDR3 length is 18 residues. Germline assignment: CDR1 MNHEY and CDR2 SMNVEV (reference sequence). Trimming shortened V by 3 bases and J by 6 bases, and 25 bases separated the two germline ends.

This sequence joins TRBV14 and TRBJ1-5; D ambiguous. The germline gives CDR1 SGHDN, CDR2 FVKESK. Trimming removed 3 bases at V and 2 bases at J, with 14 bases between. CDR3 length equals 16 residues. The CDR3 sequence: CASSQRISRGNQPQHF. CDR3 DNA sequence: TGTGCCAGCAGCCAGAGGATCTCGAGGGGCAATCAGCCCCAGCATTTT.